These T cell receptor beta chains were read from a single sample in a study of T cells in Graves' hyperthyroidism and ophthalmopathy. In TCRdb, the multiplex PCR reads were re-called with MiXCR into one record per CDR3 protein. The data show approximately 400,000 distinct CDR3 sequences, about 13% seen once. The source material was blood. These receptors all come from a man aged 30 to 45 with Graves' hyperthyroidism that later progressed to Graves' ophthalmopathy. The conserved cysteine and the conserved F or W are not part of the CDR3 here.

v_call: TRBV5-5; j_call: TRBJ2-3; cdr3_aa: ASSTGTTLLLEY
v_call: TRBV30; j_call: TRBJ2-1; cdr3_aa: AWSVLAGGSNEQF
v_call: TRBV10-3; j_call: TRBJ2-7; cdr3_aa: AISEPGVPSYEQY
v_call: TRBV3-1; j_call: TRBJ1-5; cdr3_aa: ASSQDTGEQPQH
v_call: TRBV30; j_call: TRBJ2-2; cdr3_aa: AQNREIGELF
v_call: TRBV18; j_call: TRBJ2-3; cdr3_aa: ASSNGVTDTQY
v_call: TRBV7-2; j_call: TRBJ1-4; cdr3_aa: ASSSQAGEKLF
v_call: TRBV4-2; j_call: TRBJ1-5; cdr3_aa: ASSQEGTGRNQPQH
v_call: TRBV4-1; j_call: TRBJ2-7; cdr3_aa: ASSQPGTGNYEQY
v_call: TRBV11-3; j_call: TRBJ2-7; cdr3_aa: ASSLLPGGDYEQY
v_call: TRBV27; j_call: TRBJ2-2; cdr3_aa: ASSPLPSGGPYTGELF
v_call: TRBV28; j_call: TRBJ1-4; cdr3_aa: ASSLTDLNEKLF
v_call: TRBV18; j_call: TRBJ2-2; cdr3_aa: ASSPPKSTGELF
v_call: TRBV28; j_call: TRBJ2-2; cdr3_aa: ASRIQGFTGELF
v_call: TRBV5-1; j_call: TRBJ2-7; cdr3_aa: ASLGPGLGEQY
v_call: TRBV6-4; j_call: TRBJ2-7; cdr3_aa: ASSDTEDRVFPYEQY
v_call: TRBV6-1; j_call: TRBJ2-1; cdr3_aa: ASSPTGTAPHEQF
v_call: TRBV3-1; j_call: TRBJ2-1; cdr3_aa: ASSQHPGTSLNEQF
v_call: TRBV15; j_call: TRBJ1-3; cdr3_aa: ATSRGDSLYSGNTIY
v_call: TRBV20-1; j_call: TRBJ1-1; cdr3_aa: SATTGGTEAF
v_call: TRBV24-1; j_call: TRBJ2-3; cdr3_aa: ATRGAGGTDTQY
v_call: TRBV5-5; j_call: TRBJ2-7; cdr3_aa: AGSFGGLGEQY
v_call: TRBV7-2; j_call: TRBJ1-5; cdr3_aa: ASSLTGDGNQPQH
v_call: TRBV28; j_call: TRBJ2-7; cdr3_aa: ASSLPKAGTVPYEQY
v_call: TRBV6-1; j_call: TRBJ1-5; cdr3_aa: ASSGQGLYQPQH
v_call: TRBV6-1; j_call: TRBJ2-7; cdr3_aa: ASQRGAGGLDEQY
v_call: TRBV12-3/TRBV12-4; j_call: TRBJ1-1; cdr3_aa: ASSPGAGGTEAF
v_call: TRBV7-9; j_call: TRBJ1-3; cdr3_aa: ASSEDGPNTIY
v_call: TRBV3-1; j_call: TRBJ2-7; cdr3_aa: ASSQVGDRVYEQY
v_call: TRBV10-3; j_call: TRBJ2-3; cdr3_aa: AISPGGTDTQY
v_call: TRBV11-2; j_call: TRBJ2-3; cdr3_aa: ASSRQDSTDTQY
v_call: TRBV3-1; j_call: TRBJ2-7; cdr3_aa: ASSHRQGAWAYEQY
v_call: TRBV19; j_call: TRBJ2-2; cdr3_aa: ASSMAEFNTGELF
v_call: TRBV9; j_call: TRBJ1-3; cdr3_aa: ASSVELSGSGNTIY
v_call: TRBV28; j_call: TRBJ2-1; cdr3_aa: ASSKDTGGYNEQF
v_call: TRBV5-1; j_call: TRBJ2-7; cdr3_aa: ASSARTDRVHEQY
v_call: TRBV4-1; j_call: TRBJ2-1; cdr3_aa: ASTGTGEVEQF
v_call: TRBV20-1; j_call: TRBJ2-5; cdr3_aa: SARRGGGLETQY
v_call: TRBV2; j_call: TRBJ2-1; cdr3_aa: ASSDRLGRRGHEQF
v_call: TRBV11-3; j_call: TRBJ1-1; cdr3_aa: ASRRGRQMNTEAF
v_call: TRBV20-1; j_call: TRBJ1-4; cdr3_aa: SAKQGATNEKLF
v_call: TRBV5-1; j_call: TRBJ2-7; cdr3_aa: ASSLAGGVTYEQY
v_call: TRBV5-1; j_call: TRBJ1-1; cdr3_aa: ASSLAGGSMLNTEAF
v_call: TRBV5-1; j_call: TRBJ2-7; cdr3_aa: ASSLRDSRSYEQY
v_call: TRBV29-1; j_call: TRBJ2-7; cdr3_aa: SVDQGGRSYEQY
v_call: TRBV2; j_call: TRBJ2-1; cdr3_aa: ASSRQEVVGNEQF
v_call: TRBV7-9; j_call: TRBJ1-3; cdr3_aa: ASSPRTRYPTSGNTIY
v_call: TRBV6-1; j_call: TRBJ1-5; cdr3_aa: ASSPLGRAQPQH
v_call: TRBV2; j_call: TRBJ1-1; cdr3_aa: ASSPRSQGKKNTEAF
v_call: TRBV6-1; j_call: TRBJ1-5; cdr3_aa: ASSPVGVGNQPQH
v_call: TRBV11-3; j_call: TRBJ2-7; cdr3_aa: ASSDTLGQGLYEQY
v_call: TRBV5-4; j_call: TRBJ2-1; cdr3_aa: ASSSHYNEQF
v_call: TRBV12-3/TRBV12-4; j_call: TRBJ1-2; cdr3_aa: ASTSNGLGGYT
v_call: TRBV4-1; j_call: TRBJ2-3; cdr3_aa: ASSEDIAGGYTSTDTQY
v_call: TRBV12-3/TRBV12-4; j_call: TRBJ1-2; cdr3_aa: ASSLPRQGNYGYT